This is a list of T cell receptor beta chains from one sample in a study of control samples from healthy donors and cancer patients. The assay was immunoSEQ multiplex PCR, and TCRdb's table has in-frame clones only and misses some. Found here are around 130,000 clones, approximately 91% of them singletons; the top ten hold about 3.4%. The sequenced material came from blood. The receptors here all came from a man in his fifties or sixties in good health. CDR3s include the opening cysteine and the closing phenylalanine or tryptophan. D genes are given only for firm matches. Clone size, where shown, is once, few, many, or a class for clones that have expanded.

D gene: .; J gene: TRBJ2-3; V gene: TRBV3-1/TRBV3-2; clone size: once; CDR3 DNA: TGTGCCAGCAGCCAAGGGGGACTGGGACTGGGGACAGATACGCAGTATTTT; CDR3 protein: CASSQGGLGLGTDTQYF
D gene: TRBD1; J gene: TRBJ1-4; V gene: TRBV5-1; clone size: once; CDR3 DNA: TGCGCCAGCAGCTTGTTCGGACAGGGAGCAACTAATGAAAAACTGTTTTTT; CDR3 protein: CASSLFGQGATNEKLFF
D gene: .; J gene: TRBJ1-2; V gene: TRBV24-1; clone size: .; CDR3 DNA: TGTGCCACCAGTGATGGTGGCTATGGCTACACCTTC; CDR3 protein: CATSDGGYGYTF
D gene: .; J gene: TRBJ2-7; V gene: TRBV9; clone size: .; CDR3 DNA: TGTGCCAGCAGTCTATCAGACAGTACCTACGAGCAGTACTTC; CDR3 protein: CASSLSDSTYEQYF
D gene: TRBD1; J gene: TRBJ1-5; V gene: TRBV2; clone size: .; CDR3 DNA: TGTGCCAGCAGTGCGGGACAGGGCTTGCAGCCCCGGCATTTT; CDR3 protein: CASSAGQGLQPRHF
D gene: .; J gene: TRBJ1-6; V gene: TRBV30; clone size: once; CDR3 DNA: TGTGCCTGGAGTGTATCATTTAATAATTCACCCCTCCACTTT; CDR3 protein: CAWSVSFNNSPLHF
D gene: .; J gene: TRBJ1-6; V gene: TRBV4-1; clone size: .; CDR3 DNA: TGCGCCAGCAGCCACCCCGGGGACAATTCACCCCTCCACTTT; CDR3 protein: CASSHPGDNSPLHF
D gene: .; J gene: TRBJ1-4; V gene: TRBV7-8; clone size: once; CDR3 DNA: TGTGCCAGCAGCTTGGGGGGGACGAACGGGGAAAAACTGTTTTTT; CDR3 protein: CASSLGGTNGEKLFF
D gene: .; J gene: TRBJ1-2; V gene: TRBV30; clone size: .; CDR3 DNA: TGTGCCTGGCCCGGACAATTTGACTATGGCTACACCTTC; CDR3 protein: CAWPGQFDYGYTF
D gene: .; J gene: TRBJ2-3; V gene: TRBV3-1/TRBV3-2; clone size: .; CDR3 DNA: TGTGCCAGCAGGACTACTAGCACAGATACGCAGTATTTT; CDR3 protein: CASRTTSTDTQYF
D gene: .; J gene: TRBJ2-1; V gene: TRBV6-6; clone size: .; CDR3 DNA: TGTGCCAGCAGTTACTCGAGAGTTTACAATGAGCAGTTCTTC; CDR3 protein: CASSYSRVYNEQFF
D gene: .; J gene: TRBJ2-3; V gene: TRBV5-3; clone size: .; CDR3 DNA: TGTGCCAGAAGCTTGATAGGTCACATGGGGTCCGATACGCAGTATTTT; CDR3 protein: CARSLIGHMGSDTQYF
D gene: TRBD1; J gene: TRBJ1-5; V gene: TRBV5-1; clone size: .; CDR3 DNA: TGCGCCAGCAGCTTGTTTGCTCGGGGGTTCAGGGGGCGAGGCAATCAGCCCCAGCATTTT; CDR3 protein: CASSLFARGFRGRGNQPQHF
D gene: TRBD2; J gene: TRBJ2-5; V gene: TRBV27; clone size: .; CDR3 DNA: TGTGCCAGCAGTGGACAGACTAGCGGGGGGATCCAAGAGACCCAGTACTTC; CDR3 protein: CASSGQTSGGIQETQYF
D gene: .; J gene: TRBJ2-6; V gene: TRBV5-1; clone size: once; CDR3 DNA: TGCGCCAGCAGCTTGGGAGGGAGTGGGGGGGCCAACGTCCTGACTTTC; CDR3 protein: CASSLGGSGGANVLTF
D gene: TRBD2; J gene: TRBJ2-2; V gene: TRBV7-8; clone size: .; CDR3 DNA: TGTGCCAGCAGCTCCTCCGGGACTAGCGGGGAGGTGGCGAACACCGGGGAGCTGTTTTTT; CDR3 protein: CASSSSGTSGEVANTGELFF
D gene: .; J gene: TRBJ2-5; V gene: TRBV7-3; clone size: .; CDR3 DNA: TGTGCCAGCAGCTTAACCAGGGGAGAGACCCAGTACTTC; CDR3 protein: CASSLTRGETQYF
D gene: .; J gene: TRBJ2-7; V gene: TRBV3-1/TRBV3-2; clone size: .; CDR3 DNA: TGTGCCAGCAGCCAAAACGTTCCGAGGGAGGCAGCCTACGAGCAGTACTTC; CDR3 protein: CASSQNVPREAAYEQYF
D gene: .; J gene: TRBJ1-1; V gene: TRBV30; clone size: .; CDR3 DNA: TGTGCCTGGAGTGGCCGGACTAGGATGAACACTGAAGCTTTCTTT; CDR3 protein: CAWSGRTRMNTEAFF
D gene: .; J gene: TRBJ2-1; V gene: TRBV7-3; clone size: .; CDR3 DNA: TGTGCCAGCAGCTTAGGTCAGTTGGGCCAGCAGCAGTTCTTC; CDR3 protein: CASSLGQLGQQQFF
D gene: .; J gene: TRBJ1-3; V gene: TRBV10-3; clone size: .; CDR3 DNA: TGTGCCATCAGTGAGTCAAGAGGGTTCGACACCATATATTTT; CDR3 protein: CAISESRGFDTIYF
D gene: TRBD1; J gene: TRBJ1-3; V gene: TRBV9; clone size: .; CDR3 DNA: TGTGCCAGCAGCGCCTGGGGGGCAGGGGGATCCGCTGGAAACACCATATATTTT; CDR3 protein: CASSAWGAGGSAGNTIYF
D gene: .; J gene: TRBJ1-2; V gene: TRBV2; clone size: .; CDR3 DNA: TGTGCCAGCAGTGAGACCGGGGTTGGGGGCTACACCTTC; CDR3 protein: CASSETGVGGYTF
D gene: .; J gene: TRBJ2-2; V gene: TRBV12-3/TRBV12-4; clone size: .; CDR3 DNA: TGTGCCAGCAGTTTAGGGGGTAGCGGGGAGCTGTTTTTT; CDR3 protein: CASSLGGSGELFF
D gene: .; J gene: TRBJ2-7; V gene: TRBV4-2; clone size: once; CDR3 DNA: TGTGCCAGCAGCCAAGACCCGGGGGCGGGGTACTACGAGCAGTACTTC; CDR3 protein: CASSQDPGAGYYEQYF
D gene: TRBD2; J gene: TRBJ2-7; V gene: TRBV5-1; clone size: .; CDR3 DNA: TGCGCCAGCAGCCCATTAGCGGGAGACTCCTACGAGCAGTACTTC; CDR3 protein: CASSPLAGDSYEQYF
D gene: .; J gene: TRBJ1-1; V gene: TRBV7-9; clone size: once; CDR3 DNA: TGTGCCAGCAGCTTACTTATGGGGACTGAAGCTTTCTTT; CDR3 protein: CASSLLMGTEAFF
D gene: TRBD1; J gene: TRBJ1-1; V gene: TRBV19; clone size: .; CDR3 DNA: TGTGCCAGTAGTTTACGACAGGGAATGACTGAAGCTTTCTTT; CDR3 protein: CASSLRQGMTEAFF
D gene: TRBD2; J gene: TRBJ2-5; V gene: TRBV15; clone size: .; CDR3 DNA: TGTGCCACCAGCAGAGACGGGCGGGAGCAAGAGACCCAGTACTTC; CDR3 protein: CATSRDGREQETQYF
D gene: TRBD2; J gene: TRBJ2-3; V gene: TRBV9; clone size: once; CDR3 DNA: TGTGCCAGCAGCGTAGCAGCGGGGGGGCCAGATACGCAGTATTTT; CDR3 protein: CASSVAAGGPDTQYF
D gene: .; J gene: TRBJ2-4; V gene: TRBV21-1; clone size: .; CDR3 DNA: TGTGCCAGCAGTCAAAGCTCCCCCCCCAGCGTAAGCGAAGCCAAAAACATTCAGTACTTC; CDR3 protein: CASSQSSPPSVSEAKNIQYF
D gene: TRBD1; J gene: TRBJ1-2; V gene: TRBV3-1/TRBV3-2; clone size: .; CDR3 DNA: TGTGCCAGCAGCCAAGATCAGAGGGGGCGGGGCTACACCTTC; CDR3 protein: CASSQDQRGRGYTF
D gene: .; J gene: TRBJ2-1; V gene: TRBV7-6; clone size: .; CDR3 DNA: TGTGCCAGCAGCCGTTTTTCGAATGAGCAGTTCTTC; CDR3 protein: CASSRFSNEQFF